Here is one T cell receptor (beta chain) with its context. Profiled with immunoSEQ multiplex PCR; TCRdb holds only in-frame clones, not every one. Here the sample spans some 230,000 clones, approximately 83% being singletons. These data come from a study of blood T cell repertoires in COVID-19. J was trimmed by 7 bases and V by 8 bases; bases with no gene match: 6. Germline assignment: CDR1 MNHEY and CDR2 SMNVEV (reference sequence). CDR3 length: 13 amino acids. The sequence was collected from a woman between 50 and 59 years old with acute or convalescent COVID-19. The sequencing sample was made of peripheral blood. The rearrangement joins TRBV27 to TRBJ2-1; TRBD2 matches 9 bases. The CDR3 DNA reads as TGTGCCAGCGCCGGGACTAGCTGGAATGAGCAGTTCTTC. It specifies CASAGTSWNEQFF.